This T cell receptor (beta chain) appears in the sequencing data of a study of T cell responses to AZD1222 COVID-19 vaccine. The wider study: The study pooled second doses at about 4 or about 12 weeks.

TCRdb's table, derived via immunoSEQ multiplex PCR, lists solely in-frame clones and lacks some. The repertoire holds 130,000 to 150,000 clones, with roughly nine tenths as singletons. With respect to this clone: The antigen is unknown.

Trimming left V 4 bases short and J 1 base short, with 10 bases between. This CDR3 is 14 amino acids long. Germline CDR1 LGHNA, CDR2 YNFKEQ. Study-level findings and limits: Clonal diversity was possibly underestimated, and the donors were mostly white British, with more females. Across spike, vaccine-associated CD4 TCRs were found, dominant at 160-218 and 743-854.

The specimen was peripheral blood, collected on day 0 of AZD1222 vaccination. The rearrangement uses TRBV4-2 and TRBJ2-5; D is unclear. This TCR was recovered from an adult in good health. The CDR3 DNA sequence: TGTGCCAGCAGCCCCCCCCGGTTCCAAGAGACCCAGTACTTC. The encoded protein is CASSPPRFQETQYF.